What follows is one T cell receptor beta chain and its context. What antigen it recognizes has not been identified. No per-base quality is available; no much larger clone lies one base away. CDR1 and CDR2 are drawn from the germline V gene: SGHAT, FQNNGV. Its CDR3 holds 16 amino acids, cysteine through phenylalanine. Only CDR3 DNA is held: 48 bases, read in frame from base 1. Trimming removed 5 bases from V and 0 bases from J, leaving 13 bases between the germline ends. The treatment or condition label here, explained by the study, means: around 19 received Ad26.COV2.S at low or high dose, single or two shots; several received placebo; per-sample allocation not given. Repertoires of vaccine and placebo recipients were sequenced from samples collected on day 63 after the first injection. Between 29 July and 7 August 2020, Cohort 1b enrolled about 27 adults aged 18-55 years at one site in Boston, USA. Ad26.COV2.S consisted of a replication-incompetent adenovirus type 26 vector by which a prefusion-stabilized SARS-CoV-2 spike protein from the original Wuhan strain was expressed.

The sample comes from a study of Ad26.COV2.S vaccination and SARS-CoV-2 variants (dated by TCRdb to the early 2020s). Regarding the complete study: Donors in the vaccine arm were drawn from COV1001, a phase I-IIa trial of Ad26.COV2.S in healthy adults that was multicentre, randomized, double-blind and placebo-controlled. Ad26.COV2.S was administered intramuscularly at 5 x 10^10 or 1 x 10^11 viral particles, either as a single shot or as two shots given 56 days apart. The specificity and breadth of SARS-CoV-2-reactive T cell receptors after Ad26.COV2.S vaccination were assessed by TCRbeta repertoire sequencing. A total of some 30 samples were included in the TCR-sequenced set, comprising around 19 Ad26.COV2.S vaccine recipients, 5 placebo recipients and 8 SARS-CoV-2 convalescent individuals. Trial participants were randomized into five groups of five, in which low-dose or high-dose Ad26.COV2.S was given once or twice, or placebo was given on both occasions. Throughout the experiments and outcome assessment, investigators stayed blinded to trial group allocation.

The immunoSEQ Assay was the method used to sequence TCRbeta CDR3 regions. After extraction, genomic DNA underwent amplification by bias-controlled multiplex PCR, followed by high-throughput sequencing. The paper's processing steps were these. To quantify the absolute abundance of each unique TCRbeta CDR3 region, sequences were collapsed and filtered. T cell fraction was estimated by normalizing TCRbeta template counts to usable DNA, which was measured by amplifying reference genes present in all nucleated cells. Repertoire TCRs were annotated as SARS-CoV-2-specific when V gene, CDR3 amino acid sequence and J gene were exactly matched to a known reactive TCR set. The reference SARS-CoV-2 TCR set came from MIRA and was filtered for enrichment in COVID-19-positive ImmuneCODE repertoires, removing public or cross-reactive TCRs. Drawing on the MIRA antigens, annotated TCRs were analysed further at the level of specific ORF or position within ORF. Depth was the summed frequency of annotated unique rearrangements, while breadth was defined as annotated unique rearrangements over total unique productive rearrangements. Two-sided Wilcoxon rank-sum tests were applied when comparing TCR breadth between groups. The immuneACCESS repertoire file appears here via TCRdb, limited to in-frame rearrangements. These files lack a portion of the clones; in checked studies, under half of the deficit traces to unresolved V genes, and the cause of the others is not known. That table supplies the V and J calls and clone size; D and trimming were determined from the DNA. The sample profile shows under 400,000 clones; 80% to 90% of them were found once. Together, the top ten hold 3.4% of the sample.

Study-level results and caveats: After vaccination, substantial breadth of spike-specific CD8+ and CD4+ T cell responses was reported. Comparable non-spike TCR breadth was observed between vaccine and placebo recipients, consistent with only spike being contained in the vaccine. Ad26.COV2.S recipients had higher spike-specific TCR breadth than placebo recipients (P = 0.0014). The authors noted that the TCR breadth and depth analyses may have underestimated total T cell responses. Comparing responses between vaccine doses or regimens was not something the study was powered to do.

This specimen consisted of peripheral blood, obtained in a trial of Ad26.COV2.S vaccine versus placebo. The V gene is TRBV11-2 and the J gene is TRBJ1-4; the D gene remains uncertain. The receptor was isolated from a person between 18 and 65 years old who received the Ad26.COV2.S COVID-19 vaccine or a placebo. The DNA sequence is given as TGTGCCAGCAGCGCCGTTTGGTCGGCAACTAATGAAAAACTGTTTTTT. It translates as CASSAVWSATNEKLFF.